This section outlines one T cell receptor beta chain sequence together with its context. The CDR3 consists of 16 residues. V lost 4 bases to trimming and J lost 3 bases, with 14 bases between them. The germline V gene encodes CDR1 SGHRS and CDR2 YFSETQ. This entry is derived from a study of patients and donors after allogeneic stem cell transplantation. MiXCR, run by TCRdb on the RT-PCR reads, gives a single entry per CDR3 protein. The table includes roughly 960,000 distinct CDR3 sequences, about a sixth detected once. This receptor was obtained from a human donor who was either an allogeneic HSCT recipient or a stem cell or donor lymphocyte infusion donor (not recorded which). It is not recorded whose cells these are; they may come from a transplant donor. The chain uses TRBV5-1 and TRBJ1-6; D gene ambiguous. Sample: blood, either unsorted or a sorted T cell fraction (not recorded which). The CDR3, as DNA: TGCGCCAGCAGCCCAACGTCGAGGGACTATAATTCACCCCTCCACTTT. It translates to CASSPTSRDYNSPLHF.